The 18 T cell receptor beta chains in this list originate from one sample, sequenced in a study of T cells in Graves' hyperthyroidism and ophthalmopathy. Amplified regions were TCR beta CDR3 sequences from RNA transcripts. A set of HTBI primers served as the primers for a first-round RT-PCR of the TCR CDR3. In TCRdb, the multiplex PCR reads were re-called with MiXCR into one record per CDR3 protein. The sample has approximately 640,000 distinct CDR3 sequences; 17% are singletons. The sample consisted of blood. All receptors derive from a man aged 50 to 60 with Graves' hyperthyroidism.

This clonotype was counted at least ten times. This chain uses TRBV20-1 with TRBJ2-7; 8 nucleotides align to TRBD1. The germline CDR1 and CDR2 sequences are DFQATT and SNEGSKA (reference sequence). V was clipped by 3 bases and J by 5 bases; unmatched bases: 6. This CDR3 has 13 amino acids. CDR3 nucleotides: TGCAGTGCTAGGCCCAGGGGGCTGGACGAGCAGTACTTC. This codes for CSARPRGLDEQYF.

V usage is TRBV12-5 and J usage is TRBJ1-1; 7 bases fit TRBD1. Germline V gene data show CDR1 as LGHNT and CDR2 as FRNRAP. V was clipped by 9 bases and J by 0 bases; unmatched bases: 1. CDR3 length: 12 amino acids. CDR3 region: CARGTVNTEAFF. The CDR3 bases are TGTGCTAGGGGGACAGTGAACACTGAAGCTTTCTTT.

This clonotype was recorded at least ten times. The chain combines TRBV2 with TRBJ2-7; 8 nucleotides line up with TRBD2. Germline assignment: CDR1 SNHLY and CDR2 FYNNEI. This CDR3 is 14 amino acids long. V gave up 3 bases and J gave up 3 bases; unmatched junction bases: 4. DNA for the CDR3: TGTGCCAGCAGTGACCTTGCGGGGGGCTACGAGCAGTACTTC. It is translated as CASSDLAGGYEQYF.

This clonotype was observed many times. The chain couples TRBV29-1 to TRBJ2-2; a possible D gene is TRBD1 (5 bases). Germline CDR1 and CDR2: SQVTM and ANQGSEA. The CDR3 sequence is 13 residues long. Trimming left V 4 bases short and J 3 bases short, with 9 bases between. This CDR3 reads CSVVRAYTGELFF. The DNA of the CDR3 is TGCAGCGTTGTCAGGGCTTACACCGGGGAGCTGTTTTTT.

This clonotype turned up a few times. The CDR3 reads CASTHLWASGENEQFF. The CDR3 bases are TGTGCCAGCACGCACCTCTGGGCTAGCGGCGAAAATGAGCAGTTCTTC. V usage is TRBV6-1 and J usage is TRBJ2-1; TRBD2 matches 7 bases. V was clipped by 7 bases and J by 7 bases; unmatched bases: 16. The CDR3 covers 16 residues. Germline V gene sequence: CDR1 MNHNS, CDR2 SASEGT.

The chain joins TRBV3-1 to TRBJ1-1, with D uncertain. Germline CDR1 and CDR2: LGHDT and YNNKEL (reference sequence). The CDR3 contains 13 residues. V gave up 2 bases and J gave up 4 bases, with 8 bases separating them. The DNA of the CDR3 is TGTGCCAGCAGCCAACTAGCTCCCACTGAAGCTTTCTTT. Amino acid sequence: CASSQLAPTEAFF. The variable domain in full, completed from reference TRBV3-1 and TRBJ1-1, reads DTAVSQTPKYLVTQMGNDKSIKCEQNLGHDTMYWYKQDSKKFLKIMFSYNNKELIINETVPNRFSPKSPDKAHLNLHINSLELGDSAVYFCASSQLAPTEAFFGQGTRLTVV.

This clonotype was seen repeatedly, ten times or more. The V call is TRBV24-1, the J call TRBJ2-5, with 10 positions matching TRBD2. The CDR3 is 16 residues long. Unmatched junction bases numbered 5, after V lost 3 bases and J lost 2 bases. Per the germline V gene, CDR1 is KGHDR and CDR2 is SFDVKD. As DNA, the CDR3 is TGTGCCACCAGTGATCCGGGACTAGCGTCGCAAGAGACCCAGTACTTC. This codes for CATSDPGLASQETQYF.

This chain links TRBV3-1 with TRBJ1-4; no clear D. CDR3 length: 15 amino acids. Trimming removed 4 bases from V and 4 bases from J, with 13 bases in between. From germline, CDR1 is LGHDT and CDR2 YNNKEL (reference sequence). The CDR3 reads CASSLGLSFNEKLFF. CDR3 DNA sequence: TGTGCCAGCAGCCTCGGACTCTCCTTTAATGAAAAACTGTTTTTT. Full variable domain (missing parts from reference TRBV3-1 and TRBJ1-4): DTAVSQTPKYLVTQMGNDKSIKCEQNLGHDTMYWYKQDSKKFLKIMFSYNNKELIINETVPNRFSPKSPDKAHLNLHINSLELGDSAVYFCASSLGLSFNEKLFFGSGTQLSVL.

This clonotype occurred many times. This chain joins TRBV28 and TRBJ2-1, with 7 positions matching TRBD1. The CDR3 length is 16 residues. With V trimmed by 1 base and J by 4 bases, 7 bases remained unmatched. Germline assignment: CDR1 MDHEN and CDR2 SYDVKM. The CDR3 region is CASSLSPGQPYNEQFF. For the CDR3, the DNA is TGTGCCAGCAGTTTATCACCGGGACAGCCTTACAATGAGCAGTTCTTC.

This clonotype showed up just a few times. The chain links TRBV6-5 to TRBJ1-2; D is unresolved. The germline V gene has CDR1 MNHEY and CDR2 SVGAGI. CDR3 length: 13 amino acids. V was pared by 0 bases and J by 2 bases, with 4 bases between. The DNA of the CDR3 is TGTGCCAGCAGTTACTCGGTCAACTATGGCTACACCTTC. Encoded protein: CASSYSVNYGYTF.

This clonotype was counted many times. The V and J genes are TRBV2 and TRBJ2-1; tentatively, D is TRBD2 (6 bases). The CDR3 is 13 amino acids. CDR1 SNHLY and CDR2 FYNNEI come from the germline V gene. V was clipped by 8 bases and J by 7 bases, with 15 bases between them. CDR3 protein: CASFVREWNEQFF. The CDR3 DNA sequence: TGTGCCAGCTTCGTACGGGAGTGGAATGAGCAGTTCTTC.

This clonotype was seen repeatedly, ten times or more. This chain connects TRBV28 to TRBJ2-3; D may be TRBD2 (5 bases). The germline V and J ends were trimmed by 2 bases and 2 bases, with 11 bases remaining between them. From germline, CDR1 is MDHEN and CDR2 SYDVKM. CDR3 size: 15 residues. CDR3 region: CASSLGGSDTDTQYF. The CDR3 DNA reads TGTGCCAGCAGTTTAGGTGGGAGCGACACAGATACGCAGTATTTT.

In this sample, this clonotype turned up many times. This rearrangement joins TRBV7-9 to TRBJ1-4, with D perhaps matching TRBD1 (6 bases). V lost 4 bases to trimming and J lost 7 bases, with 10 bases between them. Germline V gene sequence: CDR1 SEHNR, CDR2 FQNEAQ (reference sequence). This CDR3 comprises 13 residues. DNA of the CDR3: TGTGCCAGCAGCTCGACGGGGGCTGAAAAACTGTTTTTT. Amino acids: CASSSTGAEKLFF.

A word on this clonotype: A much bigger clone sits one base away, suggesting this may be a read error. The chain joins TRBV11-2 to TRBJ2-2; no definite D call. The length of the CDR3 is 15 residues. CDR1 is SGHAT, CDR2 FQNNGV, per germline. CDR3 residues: CAGSLFQAPTGELFF. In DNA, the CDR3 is TGTGCCGGCAGCTTATTCCAGGCTCCTACCGGGGAGCTGTTTTTT.

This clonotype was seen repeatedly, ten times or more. CDR3 residues: CASSTGTPYNEQFF. The CDR3 nucleotides read TGTGCCAGCAGCACCGGGACACCCTACAATGAGCAGTTCTTC. The chain carries TRBV6-2 or TRBV6-3 and TRBJ2-1; weak D call: TRBD1 (6 bases). Per the germline V gene, CDR1 is MNHEY and CDR2 is SVGEGT. The CDR3 has 14 residues. Trimming left V 6 bases short and J 2 bases short, with 11 bases between.

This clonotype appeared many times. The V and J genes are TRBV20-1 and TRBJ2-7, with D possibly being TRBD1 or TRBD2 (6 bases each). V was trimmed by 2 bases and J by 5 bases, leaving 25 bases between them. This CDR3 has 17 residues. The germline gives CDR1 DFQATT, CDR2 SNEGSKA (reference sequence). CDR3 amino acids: CSARSPFRGGRRNEQYF. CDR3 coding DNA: TGCAGTGCTAGATCCCCCTTTAGAGGGGGGAGGAGGAACGAGCAGTACTTC.

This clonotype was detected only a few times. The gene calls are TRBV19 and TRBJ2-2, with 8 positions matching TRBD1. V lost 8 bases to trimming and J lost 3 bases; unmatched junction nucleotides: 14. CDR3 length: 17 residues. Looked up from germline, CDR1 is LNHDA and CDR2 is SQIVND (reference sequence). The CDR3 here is CASSQGGAGGDTGELFF. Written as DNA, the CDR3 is TGTGCCAGTTCTCAAGGGGGAGCAGGGGGCGACACCGGGGAGCTGTTTTTT.

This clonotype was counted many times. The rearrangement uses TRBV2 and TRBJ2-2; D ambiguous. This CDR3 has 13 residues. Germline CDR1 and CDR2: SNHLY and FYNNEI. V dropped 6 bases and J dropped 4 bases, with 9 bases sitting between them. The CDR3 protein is CASRETFTGELFF. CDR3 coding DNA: TGTGCCAGCAGAGAGACTTTCACCGGGGAGCTGTTTTTT.